Reported below is one T cell receptor (beta chain). The sample comes from a study of blood T cell repertoires in COVID-19. Original processing methods: From reference gene primer amplification, estimates of nucleated cell counts were derived. TCRdb keeps only in-frame clones here, not all; method: immunoSEQ multiplex PCR. V and J calls and clone size are copied from that table; D and trimming were computed from the DNA. The sample has roughly 50,000 clones, approximately 90% seen once. The TCR sequence derives from a man older than 75 with acute or convalescent COVID-19. Input material: peripheral blood.

The CDR3 sequence is CASNPTGLSGNTIYF. For the CDR3, the DNA is TGTGCCAGCAATCCGACAGGACTCTCTGGAAACACCATATATTTT. V and J are TRBV28 and TRBJ1-3; a weak D match, TRBD1 (6 bases). This CDR3 has 15 amino acids. Trimming took off 7 bases at V and 0 bases at J, with 13 bases between the two ends. Germline CDR1 reads MDHEN; CDR2 reads SYDVKM.